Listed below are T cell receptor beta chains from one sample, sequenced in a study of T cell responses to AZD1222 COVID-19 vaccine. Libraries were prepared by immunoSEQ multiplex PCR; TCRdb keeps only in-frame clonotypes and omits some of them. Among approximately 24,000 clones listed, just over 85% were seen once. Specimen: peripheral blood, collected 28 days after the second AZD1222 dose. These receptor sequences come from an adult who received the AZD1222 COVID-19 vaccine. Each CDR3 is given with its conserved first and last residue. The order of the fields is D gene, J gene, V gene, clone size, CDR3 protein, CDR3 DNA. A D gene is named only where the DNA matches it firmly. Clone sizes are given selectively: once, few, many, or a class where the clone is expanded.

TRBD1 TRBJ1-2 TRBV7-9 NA CASSSSGGANYGYTF TGTGCCAGCAGCTCCTCAGGGGGAGCTAACTATGGCTACACCTTC
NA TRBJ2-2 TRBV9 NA CASRPPGTEGTGELFF TGTGCCAGCAGGCCCCCGGGGACTGAAGGGACCGGGGAGCTGTTTTTT
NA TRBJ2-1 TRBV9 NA CASSVAPRGDEQFF TGTGCCAGCAGCGTAGCACCCCGTGGGGATGAGCAGTTCTTC
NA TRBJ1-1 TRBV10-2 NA CASMSGDYIGLNTEAFF TGCGCCAGCATGTCCGGGGACTATATTGGCCTGAACACTGAAGCTTTCTTT
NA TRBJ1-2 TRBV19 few CASSPRDPFYGYTF TGTGCCAGTAGTCCCCGAGACCCCTTCTATGGCTACACCTTC
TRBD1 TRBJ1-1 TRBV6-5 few CASSHPTGWNTEAFF TGTGCCAGCAGTCACCCGACAGGGTGGAACACTGAAGCTTTCTTT
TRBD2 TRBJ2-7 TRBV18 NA CASSPASGTNEQYF TGTGCCAGCTCACCGGCTAGCGGAACTAACGAGCAGTACTTC
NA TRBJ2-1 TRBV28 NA CASSLEGRYNEQFF TGTGCCAGCAGTTTGGAGGGGCGTTACAATGAGCAGTTCTTC
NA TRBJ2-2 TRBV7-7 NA CASSRRLGELFF TGTGCCAGCAGCCGGCGACTCGGGGAGCTGTTTTTT
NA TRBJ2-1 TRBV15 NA CATSRDPTGNYNEQFF TGTGCCACCAGCAGAGATCCCACAGGGAATTACAATGAGCAGTTCTTC
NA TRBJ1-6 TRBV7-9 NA CASSDGGIRGSPLHF TGTGCCAGCAGCGACGGAGGGATTCGAGGTTCACCCCTCCACTTT
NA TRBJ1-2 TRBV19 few CASSRPGTPMGYTF TGTGCCAGTAGTAGACCCGGGACACCTATGGGCTACACCTTC
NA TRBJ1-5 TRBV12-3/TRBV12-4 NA CASSLGREQPQHF TGTGCCAGCAGCTTAGGACGGGAGCAGCCCCAGCATTTT
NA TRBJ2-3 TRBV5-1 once CASSLTGLLTDTQYF TGCGCCAGCAGCTTGACGGGACTGCTTACAGATACGCAGTATTTT
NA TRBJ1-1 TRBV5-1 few CASSLGEAFF TGCGCCAGCAGCTTGGGGGAGGCTTTCTTT
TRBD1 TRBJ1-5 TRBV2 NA CASSDLTRGLLNQPQHF TGTGCCAGCAGTGATTTAACCAGGGGGTTACTCAATCAGCCCCAGCATTTT
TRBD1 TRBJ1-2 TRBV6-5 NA CASRGPGTGAYGYTF TGTGCCAGCAGGGGCCCTGGGACAGGGGCCTATGGCTACACCTTC
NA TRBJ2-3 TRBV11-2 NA CASSLQAADTQYF TGTGCCAGCAGCTTACAGGCGGCGGATACGCAGTATTTT
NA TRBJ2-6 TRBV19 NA CASRAHTLGGANVLTF TGTGCCAGTAGGGCCCACACTTTGGGAGGGGCCAACGTCCTGACTTTC
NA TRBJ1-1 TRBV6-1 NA CASSEAKGWGTEAFF TGTGCCAGCAGTGAAGCGAAGGGATGGGGCACTGAAGCTTTCTTT
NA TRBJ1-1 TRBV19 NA CASSTEGGANTEAFF TGTGCCAGTAGTACCGAGGGGGGGGCAAACACTGAAGCTTTCTTT
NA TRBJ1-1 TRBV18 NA CASSPLSGDTEAFF TGTGCCAGCTCACCACTATCAGGGGACACTGAAGCTTTCTTT
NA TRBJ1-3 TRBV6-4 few CASSDLSSDPARNTIYF TGTGCCAGCAGTGACCTGAGCTCGGACCCAGCCCGGAACACCATATATTTT
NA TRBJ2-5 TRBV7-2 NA CASSLRRGQETQYF TGTGCCAGCAGCCTCCGCCGGGGCCAAGAGACCCAGTACTTC
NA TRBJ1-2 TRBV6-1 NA CASSDRGRNYGYTF TGTGCCAGCAGTGATCGGGGTCGGAACTATGGCTACACCTTC
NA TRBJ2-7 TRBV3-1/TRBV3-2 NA CASSQAYEQYF TGTGCCAGCAGTCAGGCCTACGAGCAGTACTTC
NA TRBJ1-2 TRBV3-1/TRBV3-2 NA CASSRPGDGGGYTF TGTGCCAGCAGCCGGCCCGGGGACGGCGGGGGCTACACCTTC
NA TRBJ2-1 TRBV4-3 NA CASSQDSLGNSYNEQFF TGCGCCAGCAGCCAAGATAGTCTGGGTAACAGCTACAATGAGCAGTTCTTC
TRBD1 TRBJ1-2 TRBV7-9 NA CASSPKGDRRYLNYGYTF TGTGCCAGCAGCCCCAAGGGGGACAGGCGCTACCTAAACTATGGCTACACCTTC
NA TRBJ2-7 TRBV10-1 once CASSEGTGEGAGFNSYEQYF TGCGCCAGCAGTGAGGGAACAGGGGAAGGAGCGGGGTTCAACTCCTACGAGCAGTACTTC
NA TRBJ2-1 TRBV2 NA CASTGLQDNEQFF TGTGCCAGTACGGGACTCCAGGACAATGAGCAGTTCTTC
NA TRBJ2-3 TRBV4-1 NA CASSQDLVRVDTQYF TGCGCCAGCAGCCAAGATTTGGTGCGGGTCGATACGCAGTATTTT
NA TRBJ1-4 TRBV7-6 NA CASSITGIEKLFF TGTGCCAGCAGCATTACAGGGATTGAAAAACTGTTTTTT
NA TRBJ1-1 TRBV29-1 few CSVESLGGNTEAFF TGCAGCGTTGAATCTTTGGGTGGAAACACTGAAGCTTTCTTT
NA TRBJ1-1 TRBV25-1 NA CASSAKVNTEAFF TGTGCCAGCAGTGCCAAGGTGAACACTGAAGCTTTCTTT
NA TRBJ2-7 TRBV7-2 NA CASSLKGRSEQYF TGTGCCAGCAGCCTCAAGGGTCGGTCCGAGCAGTACTTC
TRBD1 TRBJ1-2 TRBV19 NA CVSSLAQGYGYTF TGTGTCAGCAGCCTCGCACAGGGGTATGGCTACACCTTC
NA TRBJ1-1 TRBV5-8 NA CASSLRAGGEAFF TGTGCCAGCAGCTTACGCGCAGGCGGGGAAGCTTTCTTT